These 8 T cell receptor beta chains were all obtained from the same sample, sequenced in a study of blood T cell repertoires in COVID-19. TCRdb's copy holds only in-frame clones and misses some; the assay was immunoSEQ multiplex PCR. The sample includes almost 200,000 clones, around 79% of them seen just once. The sample was peripheral blood. These TCRs come from a woman aged 40 to 50 with COVID-19, enrolled during active disease.

In DNA form, the CDR3 reads TGTGCCAGCAGTTACTCTAGCGGGAGGAGTGATGAGCAGTTCTTC. This gives the protein CASSYSSGRSDEQFF. This sequence joins TRBV6-5 and TRBJ2-1, with 10 nucleotides matching TRBD2. The CDR3 has 15 amino acids. The J segment lost 8 bases and the V segment lost 0 bases, leaving 4 bases of the junction unmatched. Germline loops: CDR1 MNHEY, CDR2 SVGAGI.

The chain combines TRBV30 with TRBJ1-2; 7 positions agree with TRBD1. The J segment lost 4 bases and the V segment lost 2 bases, leaving 10 bases of the junction unmatched. The CDR3 consists of 15 residues. Looked up from germline, CDR1 is GTSNPN and CDR2 is SVGIG (reference sequence). CDR3 in amino acids: CAWSPGDRVLYGYTF. The CDR3 region has the DNA TGTGCCTGGAGTCCCGGGGACAGAGTTCTCTATGGCTACACCTTC.

This sequence joins TRBV27 and TRBJ1-4, with a tentative D call TRBD1 (6 bases). This CDR3 region has 15 residues. CDR1 MNHEY and CDR2 SMNVEV come from the germline V gene (reference sequence). V lost 1 base to trimming and J lost 5 bases, with 11 bases between them. The CDR3 loop is CASSLFSGVNEKLFF. DNA for the CDR3: TGTGCCAGCAGTTTATTTTCAGGGGTAAATGAAAAACTGTTTTTT.

The chain is built from TRBV6-5 and TRBJ2-1, with D perhaps matching TRBD1 (5 bases). The V gene lost 8 bases and the J gene lost 5 bases, with 16 bases spanning the gap. The CDR3 covers 14 residues. CDR1 is MNHEY and CDR2 is SVGAGI in the germline V gene. The CDR3: CASAQVGENNEQFF. In DNA, the CDR3 is TGTGCCAGCGCCCAAGTAGGGGAAAACAATGAGCAGTTCTTC.

The chain employs TRBV7-9 and TRBJ2-2; the D gene is possibly TRBD1 (5 bases). Trimming left V 5 bases short and J 4 bases short, with 11 bases between. The CDR3 covers 14 residues. The germline CDR1 and CDR2 sequences are SEHNR and FQNEAQ (reference sequence). The CDR3 sequence is CASSPPRVTGELFF. DNA for the CDR3: TGTGCCAGCAGCCCTCCCAGGGTCACCGGGGAGCTGTTTTTT.

The chain carries TRBV7-7 and TRBJ2-2; TRBD2 agrees at 10 bases. Trimming at V came to 3 bases and at J to 5 bases, leaving 9 bases not matched to a gene. The V gene's germline CDR1 is SSHAT and CDR2 FNYEAQ (reference sequence). The CDR3 totals 17 residues. This CDR3 reads CASSLLAGVRKTGELFF. In nucleotides, the CDR3 is TGTGCCAGCAGCTTGCTAGCGGGAGTGCGTAAGACCGGGGAGCTGTTTTTT. The entire variable domain, with the rest obtained from reference TRBV7-7 and TRBJ2-2, is as follows: GAGVSQSPRYKVTKRGQDVTLRCDPISSHATLYWYQQALGQGPEFLTYFNYEAQPDKSGLPSDRFSAERPEGSISTLTIQRTEQRDSAMYRCASSLLAGVRKTGELFFGEGSRLTVL.

This chain connects TRBV18 to TRBJ1-2, with TRBD1 matching 7 bases. The CDR3 is 16 residues long. In germline, CDR1 is KGHSH, CDR2 LQKENI. Germline trimming cut 2 bases from V and 8 bases from J; bases unmatched to any gene: 14. CDR3 sequence (DNA): TGTGCCAGCTCACCAGGGGACAGTTCCAGAGGGGGAGGCTACACCTTC. Its translation: CASSPGDSSRGGGYTF.

The genes are TRBV5-1 and TRBJ2-6; no clear D. CDR3 length: 15 amino acids. V lost 4 bases and J lost 0, with 8 bases in between. Germline V lookup: CDR1 SGHRS, CDR2 YFSETQ. The CDR3 nucleotides read TGCGCCAGCAGCGTGTCAGTCTCTGGGGCCAACGTCCTGACTTTC. It encodes CASSVSVSGANVLTF.